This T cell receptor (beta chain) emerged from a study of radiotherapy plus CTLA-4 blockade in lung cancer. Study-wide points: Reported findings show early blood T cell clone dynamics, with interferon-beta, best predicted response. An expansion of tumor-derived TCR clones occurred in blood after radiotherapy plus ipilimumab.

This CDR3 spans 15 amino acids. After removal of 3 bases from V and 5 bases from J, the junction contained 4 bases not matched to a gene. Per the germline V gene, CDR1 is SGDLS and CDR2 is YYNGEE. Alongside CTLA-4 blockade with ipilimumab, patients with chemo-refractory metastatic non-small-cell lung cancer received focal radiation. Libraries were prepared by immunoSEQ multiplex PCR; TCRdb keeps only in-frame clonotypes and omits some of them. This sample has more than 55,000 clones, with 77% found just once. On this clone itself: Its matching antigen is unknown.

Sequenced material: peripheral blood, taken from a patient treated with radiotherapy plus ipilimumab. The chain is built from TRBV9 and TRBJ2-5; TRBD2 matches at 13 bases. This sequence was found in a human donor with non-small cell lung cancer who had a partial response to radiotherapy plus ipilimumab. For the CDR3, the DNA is TGTGCCAGCAGCGCAGGACTAGCGGGGGAGGAGACCCAGTACTTC. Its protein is CASSAGLAGEETQYF. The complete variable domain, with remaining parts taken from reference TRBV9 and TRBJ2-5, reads DSGVTQTPKHLITATGQRVTLRCSPRSGDLSVYWYQQSLDQGLQFLIQYYNGEERAKGNILERFSAQQFPDLHSELNLSSLELGDSALYFCASSAGLAGEETQYFGPGTRLLVL.